The TCR beta chain under discussion was sequenced for a study of PD-L1 blockade in urothelial cancer. Turning to the study itself: The median number of T cells present in blood samples was 141,255. Study results and limitations: It was durable-benefit patients whose tumor-associated blood clones expanded more at 3 weeks.

The time point is: pretreatment peripheral blood. Enrolled patients showed locally advanced or metastatic urothelial carcinoma. Patient sample counts ranged from 1 to 8, pretreatment and on-treatment. About this clone: The antigen is undetermined.

Some clones are missing from TCRdb's copy, which holds only in-frame ones; the method was immunoSEQ multiplex PCR. The table records 45,000 to 60,000 clones, around 83% of them present only once. Germline V gene sequence: CDR1 SGDLS, CDR2 YYNGEE. The CDR3 is 15 amino acids. The V and J ends lost 3 bases and 1 base respectively, with 13 bases between them. This TCR was recovered from a man aged 45-65 years with urothelial cancer. This material consisted of PBMCs, taken around atezolizumab (anti-PD-L1) treatment. The chain combines TRBV9 with TRBJ1-1, with no clear D. The CDR3 DNA sequence: TGTGCCAGCAGCGCCGGAGGAAAGCGGAACACTGAAGCTTTCTTT. Its protein is CASSAGGKRNTEAFF.